The source of this TCR beta chain is a study of blood T cell repertoires in COVID-19 (TCRdb year 2020). Regarding the study in general: Collaborator samples came from the United States, Italy and Spain and covered acute and convalescent phases of COVID-19. The prospective study material was composed of cDNA or gDNA derived from T cells, B-cell-depleted T cells, or PBMCs. Deeply sampled blood TCRbeta repertoires from subjects exposed to, actively infected with, or recovered from COVID-19 were included in the dataset. A freely available public database, intended as a resource for researchers studying the immune response to SARS-CoV-2, is where the repertoires were released. The samples were drawn from the first 160 participants of the ongoing ImmuneRACE study and from 1,254 subjects provided by 6 global collaborators. The sample metadata nearly always contained a de-identified subject ID, COVID-19 status, age in years and sex. Where available, HLA class I and class II types were obtained from metadata supplied by the sample provider rather than from assay-based typing. The investigation overall reported the following: How much clinical and demographic metadata was included differed by source and by participant, and the metadata was provided uncurated.

Each collaborating institution followed its own protocols to collect whole blood in K2EDTA tubes. For TCRbeta analysis, collaborators shipped samples in one of three forms: frozen whole blood, isolated PBMCs, or DNA extracted from either of those sample types. In regard to this clone: This clone's antigen is unknown. Base qualities are not at hand, and no much larger clone is one base apart.

The immunoSEQ Assay, a bias-controlled multiplex PCR, was used to amplify TCRbeta CDR3 regions from genomic DNA. As for how the authors treated the data: The number of nucleated cells in each sample was estimated from the amplification of reference gene primers within the assay. Sequence reads were collapsed and filtered to measure the absolute abundance of every unique TCRbeta CDR3 rearrangement. For each sample, productive Simpson clonality was calculated as the square root of Simpson's diversity index over productive rearrangements. TCRdb retrieved this table from immuneACCESS and kept in-frame rearrangements only. Not all clones are present; in checked studies, unresolved V genes account for under half, and no reason is known for the remainder. V, J and clone size are taken as reported in that table, and D and trimming were inferred from the DNA itself. This sample comprises 200,000 to 300,000 clones, roughly 86% of them detected only once. The leading ten clones occupy approximately 2.3% of the sample.

Input material: peripheral blood. This TCR derives from a woman aged 50 to 60 with acute or convalescent COVID-19.

The CDR3 sequence is CASRFGQGDYNEQFF. The sequence in DNA is TGTGCCAGCAGATTTGGACAGGGGGACTACAATGAGCAGTTCTTC. This receptor chain uses TRBV2 and TRBJ2-1; 10 middle bases align to TRBD1. Compared with germline, V lacks 6 bases and J lacks 3 bases; bases without a gene match: 5. Reading the germline V gene gives CDR1 SNHLY and CDR2 FYNNEI. CDR3 length: 15 amino acids, cysteine to phenylalanine. Only the CDR3 region is kept as DNA, spanning 45 bases read in frame from base 1.